This entry lists 7 T cell receptor beta chains sequenced from one sample in a study of T cells after yellow fever vaccination. MiXCR, run by TCRdb on the 5' RACE reads, gives a single entry per CDR3 protein. This table holds 55,000 to 70,000 distinct CDR3 sequences, 6.5% found once. The sequencing here drew on CD8+ T cells sorted from PBMCs, taken about 41 days after the first yellow fever vaccination. These receptors were collected from a young man who received the YFV17D yellow fever vaccine.

This clonotype was counted at least ten times. This sequence joins TRBV5-1 and TRBJ1-1; 8 nucleotides align to TRBD1. Germline loops: CDR1 SGHRS, CDR2 YFSETQ. Germline trimming cut 4 bases from V and 4 bases from J; bases unmatched to any gene: 6. The CDR3 consists of 14 residues. CDR3 protein: CASSPGGLVTEAFF. The DNA for the CDR3 is TGCGCCAGCAGCCCAGGGGGCTTGGTCACTGAAGCTTTCTTT.

This chain links TRBV12-3 or TRBV12-4 with TRBJ2-7; D not certain. Between the trimmed V and J ends, which lost 3 bases and 3 bases, there was a span of 9 bases. The CDR3 spans 13 residues. The CDR3, as DNA: TGTGCCAGCAGTTTCGGTATCCTCTACGAGCAGTACGTC. Protein sequence: CASSFGILYEQYV.

This clonotype was counted many times. The V and J genes are TRBV9 and TRBJ2-3; 15 nucleotides align to TRBD2. CDR3 length equals 17 residues. The V gene end was trimmed by 4 bases and the J gene end by 6 bases; junction bases not matched to a gene: 9. Germline CDR1 is SGDLS and CDR2 is YYNGEE. This CDR3 is CASSLRTSGGAGDTQYF. CDR3 bases: TGTGCCAGCAGCCTTCGGACTAGCGGGGGGGCCGGGGATACGCAGTATTTT.

This rearrangement joins TRBV28 to TRBJ2-1; D ambiguous. Between the trimmed V and J ends, which lost 3 bases and 8 bases, there was a span of 8 bases. Germline loops: CDR1 MDHEN, CDR2 SYDVKM. This CDR3 contains 12 residues. CDR3 nucleotides: TGTGCCAGCAGTTTGGTCCTGGATGAGCAGTTCTTC. It translates to CASSLVLDEQFF.

This clonotype was detected only a few times. The chain uses TRBV19 and TRBJ2-2, with D possibly TRBD1 on 6 matching bases. The length of the CDR3 is 14 residues. The germline gives CDR1 LNHDA, CDR2 SQIVND (reference sequence). Trimming removed 5 bases at V and 4 bases at J, with 11 bases between. DNA for the CDR3: TGTGCCAGTAGTCCACAGGGCCCCACCGGGGAGCTGTTTTTT. This translates into CASSPQGPTGELFF. Variable domain in full (rest from reference TRBV19 and TRBJ2-2): DGGITQSPKYLFRKEGQNVTLSCEQNLNHDAMYWYRQDPGQGLRLIYYSQIVNDFQKGDIAEGYSVSREKKESFPLTVTSAQKNPTAFYLCASSPQGPTGELFFGEGSRLTVL.

This clonotype was recorded many times. V is TRBV6-2 or TRBV6-3 and J is TRBJ2-7; D is undetermined. Germline V gene sequence: CDR1 MNHEY, CDR2 SVGEGT. V dropped 4 bases and J dropped 6 bases, with 13 bases sitting between them. The CDR3 consists of 13 residues. CDR3 amino acids: CASSFARKAEQYF. CDR3 DNA sequence: TGTGCCAGCAGTTTCGCCAGGAAGGCCGAGCAGTACTTC.

This clonotype has just a few counts. The V call is TRBV30, the J call TRBJ1-1; 7 bases map to TRBD1. Germline CDR1 GTSNPN, CDR2 SVGIG (reference sequence). Trimming removed 1 base from V and 1 base from J; junction bases left unmatched: 6. This CDR3 spans 15 amino acids. The CDR3 sequence: CAWSALTGPNTEAFF. DNA for the CDR3: TGTGCCTGGAGTGCGTTGACAGGGCCGAACACTGAAGCTTTCTTT.